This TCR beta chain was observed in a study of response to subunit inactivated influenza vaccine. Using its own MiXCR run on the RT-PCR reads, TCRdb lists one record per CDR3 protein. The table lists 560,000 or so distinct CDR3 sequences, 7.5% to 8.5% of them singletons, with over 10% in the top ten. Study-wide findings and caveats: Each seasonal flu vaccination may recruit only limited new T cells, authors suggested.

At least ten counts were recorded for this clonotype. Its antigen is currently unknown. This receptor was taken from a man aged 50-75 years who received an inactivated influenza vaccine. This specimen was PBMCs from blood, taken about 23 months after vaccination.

CDR3 coding DNA: TGTGCCAGCAGCTTAAGGGAGAGGGGTACCTACGAGCAGTACTTC. It is translated as CASSLRERGTYEQYF. This rearrangement joins TRBV7-2 to TRBJ2-7; tentatively, D is TRBD1 or TRBD2 (5 bases each). CDR1 and CDR2 (germline): SGHTA, FQGNSA. V lost 2 bases and J 2 bases, leaving 13 bases between the germline ends. This CDR3 contains 15 residues.